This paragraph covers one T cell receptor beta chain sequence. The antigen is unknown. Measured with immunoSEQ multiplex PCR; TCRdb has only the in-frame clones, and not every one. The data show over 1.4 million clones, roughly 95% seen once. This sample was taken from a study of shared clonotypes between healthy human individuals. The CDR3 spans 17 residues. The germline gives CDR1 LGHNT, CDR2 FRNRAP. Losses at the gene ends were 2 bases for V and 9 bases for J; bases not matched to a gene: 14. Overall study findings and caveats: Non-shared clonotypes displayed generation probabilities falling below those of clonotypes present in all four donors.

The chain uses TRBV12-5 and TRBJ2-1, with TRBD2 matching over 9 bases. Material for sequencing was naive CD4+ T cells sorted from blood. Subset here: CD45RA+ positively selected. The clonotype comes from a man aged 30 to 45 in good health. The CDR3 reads CASGLSQLAGGRAEQFF. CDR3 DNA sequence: TGTGCTAGTGGTTTGTCTCAACTAGCGGGTGGTAGGGCTGAGCAGTTCTTC. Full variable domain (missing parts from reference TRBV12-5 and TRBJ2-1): DARVTQTPRHKVTEMGQEVTMRCQPILGHNTVFWYRQTMMQGLELLAYFRNRAPLDDSGMPKDRFSAEMPDATLATLKIQPSEPRDSAVYFCASGLSQLAGGRAEQFFGPGTRLTVL.